This T cell receptor (beta chain) was identified during a study of T cells after yellow fever vaccination. General observations from the study: Some clonotypes were seen in both the CD4 and the CD8 compartments. These made up a small share and likely arose from convergent recombination.

CDR1 and CDR2 (germline): DFQATT, SNEGSKA (reference sequence). The CDR3 has 16 amino acids. V was clipped by 2 bases and J by 7 bases; unmatched bases: 9. This clonotype appeared a few times. Its antigen is not identified. MiXCR was run by TCRdb on the 5' RACE reads, yielding one entry per CDR3 protein. The sample includes about 160,000 distinct CDR3 sequences, less than 9% of them seen just once. This chain connects TRBV20-1 to TRBJ1-6; 9 bases match TRBD1. The sample consisted of CD4+ T cells sorted from PBMCs, taken less than 6 days after the first yellow fever vaccination. The origin of this receptor is a man aged 18-30 years who received the YFV17D yellow fever vaccine. CDR3 nucleotide sequence: TGCAGTGCTAGAAAAATAGGGACAGGGAGGAATTCACCCCTCCACTTT. Residues: CSARKIGTGRNSPLHF.